These 9 T cell receptor beta chains were all obtained from the same sample, sequenced in a study of CD8 T cells in ankylosing spondylitis. TCRdb re-called the 5' RACE reads with MiXCR, one entry per CDR3 protein. This sample has 200,000 to 300,000 distinct CDR3 sequences, with about 10% found just once. The sequenced material came from blood, either unsorted or a sorted T cell fraction (not recorded which). The receptor source for this set is a male donor with ankylosing spondylitis or in good health (not recorded which).

The rearrangement uses TRBV11-1 and TRBJ1-4; D unclear. The germline CDR1 and CDR2 sequences are SGHAT and FQDESV (reference sequence). The CDR3 covers 13 residues. Deletions cut 3 bases from V and 5 bases from J, with 7 bases between. This chain's CDR3 is CASSLNRNEKLFF. The CDR3 DNA reads TGTGCCAGCAGCTTGAACAGAAATGAAAAACTGTTTTTT.

Concerning this clonotype itself: A much larger clone differs by one base, so this may be a read error. The chain is built from TRBV4-1 and TRBJ1-6; maybe TRBD1 (5 bases). The CDR3 is made up of 16 amino acids. Per the germline V gene, CDR1 is MGHRA and CDR2 is YSYEKL. CDR3 loop: CASSQVSRVLNSPFHF. The CDR3 DNA is TGCGCCAGCAGCCAAGTTTCCAGGGTCCTTAATTCACCCTTCCACTTT.

In this sample, this clonotype turned up many times. The chain couples TRBV9 to TRBJ2-7; 9 bases match TRBD1. Per the germline V gene, CDR1 is SGDLS and CDR2 is YYNGEE. The ends lost 2 bases at V and 4 bases at J; junction bases unmatched: 4. The CDR3 is 14 residues long. CDR3 sequence reads: CASSVGDREYEQYF. In DNA, the CDR3 is TGTGCCAGCAGCGTTGGGGACAGGGAGTACGAGCAGTACTTC.

This rearrangement joins TRBV5-1 to TRBJ2-3; TRBD2 matches at 11 bases. This CDR3 contains 16 residues. V was clipped by 1 base and J by 4 bases; unmatched bases: 5. From germline, CDR1 is SGHRS and CDR2 YFSETQ. CDR3 region: CASSLTSGGTSDTQYF. CDR3 coding DNA: TGCGCCAGCAGCTTGACTAGCGGGGGCACTTCAGATACGCAGTATTTT.

In this sample, this clonotype turned up many times. This chain uses TRBV20-1 with TRBJ1-1; possible D gene TRBD1, 5 bases. Trimming took 5 bases from V and 2 from J, leaving 18 bases between them. The CDR3 totals 15 residues. Looked up from germline, CDR1 is DFQATT and CDR2 is SNEGSKA (reference sequence). The chain's CDR3 is CSAPDGGKSNTEAFF. CDR3 bases: TGCAGTGCTCCTGACGGGGGTAAAAGTAACACTGAAGCTTTCTTT.

This clonotype was recorded at least ten times. V and J are TRBV20-1 and TRBJ1-2, with D maybe TRBD1 (5 bases). Trimming shortened V by 5 bases and J by 4 bases, and 14 bases separated the two germline ends. CDR1 is DFQATT, CDR2 SNEGSKA, per germline (reference sequence). CDR3 length: 13 residues. CDR3 sequence: CSALIDSLYGYTF. CDR3 nucleotides: TGCAGTGCTCTAATCGACAGTCTCTATGGCTACACCTTC.

In this sample, this clonotype turned up many times. The CDR3 bases are TGTGCCAGCAGCCGGGGACTAGCGGGTCTTAGGGGCGAGCAGTACTTC. It is translated as CASSRGLAGLRGEQYF. The rearrangement links TRBV12-3 or TRBV12-4 to TRBJ2-7; 12 nucleotides match TRBD2. V was clipped by 6 bases and J by 6 bases; unmatched bases: 12. CDR3 length equals 16 residues.

This clonotype occurred many times. The V gene is TRBV15, the J gene TRBJ1-4; D gene unclear. The V gene's germline CDR1 is LNHNV and CDR2 YYDKDF (reference sequence). V lost 5 bases to trimming and J lost 0 bases, with 25 bases between them. The CDR3 is 20 residues long. The CDR3, as DNA: TGTGCCACCAGCCCCCCCCGGTGGAGCAGAACCGTTGCAACTAATGAAAAACTGTTTTTT. Amino acid sequence: CATSPPRWSRTVATNEKLFF.

The rearrangement uses TRBV9 and TRBJ2-7; TRBD2 matches 8 bases. The CDR3 length is 15 residues. V dropped 4 bases and J dropped 5; count of bases not matched to a gene: 11. Germline V CDR1 and CDR2: SGDLS, YYNGEE. The CDR3 nucleotides are TGTGCCAGCAGCACTGACGGGGGGGCTATGAACGAGCAGTACTTC. Translating gives CASSTDGGAMNEQYF.